Listed here are 6 T cell receptor beta chains from one sample, sequenced in a study of blood T cell repertoires in COVID-19. Using immunoSEQ multiplex PCR, the repertoire was profiled, and TCRdb retains in-frame clones only, with some absent. The sample includes roughly 41,000 clones, 88% seen only once; the top ten take about 4.6%. The specimen sequenced was peripheral blood. The receptor source for this set is a human donor in a cohort sampled during active COVID-19.

The J gene is TRBJ2-7, the V gene TRBV2, with D unclear. Deletions cut 4 bases from V and 3 bases from J, with 7 bases between. From germline, CDR1 is SNHLY and CDR2 FYNNEI. The CDR3 has 12 amino acids. The CDR3, as DNA: TGTGCCAGCAGTGGCGCTGGCTACGAGCAGTACTTC. Translating it yields CASSGAGYEQYF.

The rearrangement links TRBV4-1 to TRBJ2-7; TRBD2 matches 7 bases. Trimming at V came to 1 base and at J to 4 bases, leaving 13 bases not matched to a gene. From germline, CDR1 is MGHRA and CDR2 YSYEKL. The CDR3 extends over 17 amino acids. CDR3 amino acids: CASSQGVGAGDGYEQYF. The CDR3 DNA reads as TGCGCCAGCAGCCAAGGGGTTGGGGCGGGAGATGGGTACGAGCAGTACTTC.

The chain couples TRBV6-1 to TRBJ1-5; a possible D gene is TRBD1 (6 bases). Trimming shortened V by 2 bases and J by 6 bases, and 14 bases separated the two germline ends. The germline CDR1 and CDR2 sequences are MNHNS and SASEGT. This CDR3 is built from 15 residues. The CDR3 loop is CASSETRGGGQPQHF. The CDR3, as DNA: TGTGCCAGCAGTGAAACCCGGGGGGGCGGTCAGCCCCAGCATTTT.

The chain is built from TRBV20-1 and TRBJ1-1; weak D call: TRBD1 (5 bases). Germline CDR1 reads DFQATT; CDR2 reads SNEGSKA (reference sequence). V lost 5 bases and J lost 8, with 6 bases in between. The CDR3 is 9 residues long. CDR3 sequence reads: CSARQEAFF. DNA for the CDR3: TGCAGTGCTCGACAGGAAGCTTTCTTT.

The chain couples TRBV5-5 to TRBJ2-1; D may be TRBD1 (6 bases). Germline lookup yields CDR1 SGHKS and CDR2 YYEKEE (reference sequence). The V and J ends lost 4 bases and 1 base respectively, with 12 bases between them. CDR3 length: 15 amino acids. The chain's CDR3 is CASSPVQGSYNEQFF. CDR3 nucleotide sequence: TGTGCCAGCAGCCCGGTCCAGGGGTCCTACAATGAGCAGTTCTTC.

The chain has TRBV6-5 and TRBJ1-4; perhaps TRBD1 as D (6 bases). With 7 bases removed from V and 6 bases from J, the gap between germline ends came to 12 bases. The CDR3 is 13 residues long. Germline loops: CDR1 MNHEY, CDR2 SVGAGI. The DNA for the CDR3 is TGTGCCAGCAAAACAGGGATGGATGAAAAACTGTTTTTT. This sequence encodes CASKTGMDEKLFF.